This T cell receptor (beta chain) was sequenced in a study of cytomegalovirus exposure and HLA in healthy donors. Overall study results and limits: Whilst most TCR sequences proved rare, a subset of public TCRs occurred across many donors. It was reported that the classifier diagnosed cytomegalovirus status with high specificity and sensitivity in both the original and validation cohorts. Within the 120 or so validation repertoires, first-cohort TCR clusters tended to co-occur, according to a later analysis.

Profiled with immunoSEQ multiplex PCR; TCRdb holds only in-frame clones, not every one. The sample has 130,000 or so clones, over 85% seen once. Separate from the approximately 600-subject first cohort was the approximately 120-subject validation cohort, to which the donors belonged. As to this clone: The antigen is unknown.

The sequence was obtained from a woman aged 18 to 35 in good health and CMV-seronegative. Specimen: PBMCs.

Here the CDR3 DNA reads TGTGCCAGCAGCAGACTTAACACAGATACGCAGTATTTT. The encoded protein is CASSRLNTDTQYF. The chain links TRBV2 to TRBJ2-3; D is unresolved. CDR3 length equals 13 residues. Deletions cut 6 bases from V and 2 bases from J, with 9 bases between. CDR1 and CDR2 (germline): SNHLY, FYNNEI.